The clone carrying this T cell receptor beta chain was found a few times. TCRdb called clones again from the PCR reads with MiXCR. The sample includes about 11,000 clones, 35% to 45% of them seen just once. CDR3 length: 13 amino acids. V shed 3 bases and J shed 6 bases, with 11 bases lying between them. The data originate from a study of metastatic and nonmetastatic thyroid tumors. Thyroid surgery was performed in patients who had received no treatment beforehand. The chain joins TRBV12-3 or TRBV12-4 to TRBJ1-2; no clear D. The specimen was tumor tissue. The TCR sequence derives from a female donor with papillary thyroid cancer or a benign thyroid nodule (not recorded which). Some clones in this sample may be carry-over from other donors' samples. The CDR3 DNA reads TGTGCCAGCAGTTTGAGCAGTCGTAATGGCTACACCTTC. This sequence encodes CASSLSSRNGYTF.